The entry that follows covers one T cell receptor (beta chain) sequence. The data originate from a study of blood T cell repertoires in COVID-19. Method: immunoSEQ multiplex PCR; TCRdb's copy keeps in-frame clones and lacks some. The sample includes some 170,000 clones, 82% of them seen just once. The TCR comes from a woman in her seventies with acute or convalescent COVID-19. The specimen sequenced was peripheral blood.

CDR3 region: CASRGTGFGTEAFF. The CDR3 bases are TGTGCCAGCAGGGGCACAGGGTTCGGCACTGAAGCTTTCTTT. The V gene is TRBV2, the J gene TRBJ1-1, with D perhaps TRBD1 (6 bases). Trimming cost V 6 bases and J 4 bases, with 15 bases left between them. This CDR3 is 14 amino acids long. CDR1 is SNHLY and CDR2 is FYNNEI in the germline V gene.